The T cell receptor beta chain under discussion was sequenced for a study of blood T cell repertoires in COVID-19. The overall study: The study drew acute and convalescent COVID-19 samples from the United States, Italy and Spain. In each case, the material was cDNA or gDNA derived from T cells, B-cell-depleted T cells, or PBMCs.

Participants were placed into cohorts based on the clinical history they reported. Measured with immunoSEQ multiplex PCR; TCRdb has only the in-frame clones, and not every one. The sample lists more than 150,000 clones, 82% occurring once. The CDR3 is made up of 13 amino acids. V lost 5 bases and J lost 4, with 10 bases in between. CDR1 SGDLS and CDR2 YYNGEE come from the germline V gene. The chain uses TRBV9 and TRBJ1-3; tentatively, D is TRBD1 (5 bases). This clonotype was sampled from a man between 40 and 49 years old who had recovered from COVID-19. The sample comprised PBMCs or T cells enriched from blood (not recorded which). The CDR3 bases are TGTGCCAGCAGTTTGACAGACGGAAACACCATATATTTT. Amino acids: CASSLTDGNTIYF.